This T cell receptor (beta chain) comes out of a study of blood T cell repertoires in COVID-19. The wider study: COVID-19 samples, acute and convalescent, were from the United States, Italy and Spain. PBMCs, B-cell-depleted T cells, or T cells were the source of the cDNA or gDNA that made up the material.

Germline CDR1 WNHNN, CDR2 SYGVQD (reference sequence). This CDR3 has 15 residues. With 6 bases removed from V and 7 bases from J, the gap between germline ends came to 19 bases. Original processing methods: Cell counts per sample came from amplifying reference gene primers. The protocol was immunoSEQ multiplex PCR, while the TCRdb copy is restricted to in-frame clones and leaves out a portion. V, J and clone size derive from that table, while D and trimming were established from the DNA sequence. The sample holds some 200,000 clones, 80% to 85% seen once. In Seattle, patients joined the study during active infection and were tracked longitudinally.

This receptor was taken from a woman aged 70-85 years with COVID-19, enrolled during active disease. The sequencing input was peripheral blood. The genes are TRBV10-1 and TRBJ2-1, with D perhaps TRBD2 (6 bases). CDR3: CASSLTGLNFNEQFF. The CDR3 DNA sequence: TGCGCCAGCAGCCTGACGGGACTGAATTTTAATGAGCAGTTCTTC.